This entry is about one T cell receptor (beta chain). CDR1 and CDR2 (germline): SGHDT, YYEEEE. The CDR3 covers 13 residues. J was trimmed by 8 bases and V by 7 bases; bases with no gene match: 0. This specimen comes from a study of blood T cell repertoires in COVID-19. Clones were sequenced by immunoSEQ multiplex PCR, and TCRdb holds only the in-frame ones, with some missing. The sample consists of 150,000 to 200,000 clones, around four fifths of them appearing once. The clonotype originates from a woman aged 80 or over with acute or convalescent COVID-19. The chain links TRBV5-6 to TRBJ2-1, with TRBD2 identical over 16 bases. The sample consisted of peripheral blood. The CDR3 reads CASGTSGRDEQFF. CDR3 coding DNA: TGTGCCAGCGGGACTAGCGGGAGGGATGAGCAGTTCTTC.